This paragraph reports one T cell receptor beta chain. One end of the junction fails to match germline, which may point to a read error. In germline, CDR1 is MNHEY, CDR2 SMNVEV (reference sequence). The CDR3 extends over 15 amino acids. This record belongs to a study of cytomegalovirus exposure and HLA in healthy donors. As for the study in general: Researchers previously reported finding 90 million to 130 million unique TCR beta sequences from 150 million to 200 million T cells.

Unrecorded immune exposures were likely, despite nominal health at sampling. It was with 60 Vbeta and 13 Jbeta primers that the PCR ran. Measured with immunoSEQ multiplex PCR; TCRdb has only the in-frame clones, and not every one. The sample yields about 140,000 clones, 76% seen once. The rearrangement uses TRBV27 and TRBJ1-3, with 8 bases matching TRBD1. The source material was PBMCs. This receptor was taken from a man aged 35 to 55 in good health and CMV-seronegative. The CDR3 nucleotides are TGTGCCAGCAGTATATCGACAGGGGTCGGAAACACCATATATTTT. Translating gives CASSISTGVGNTIYF.